The 28 T cell receptor beta chains reported below all come from one sample, sequenced in a study of blood T cell repertoires in COVID-19. Some clones are missing from TCRdb's copy, which holds only in-frame ones; the method was immunoSEQ multiplex PCR. This sample has about 170,000 clones, with 87% found just once. Sequencing was performed on peripheral blood. These receptors were collected from a young man with active or convalescent COVID-19.

The table lists this clone with a count of one. This sequence joins TRBV30 and TRBJ1-5; 8 nucleotides align to TRBD1. V dropped 1 base and J dropped 6; count of bases not matched to a gene: 2. Germline CDR1 is GTSNPN and CDR2 is SVGIG (reference sequence). The length of the CDR3 is 13 residues. CDR3 bases: TGTGCCTGGAGTGGACAGGGGCCTCAGCCCCAGCATTTT. Its translation is CAWSGQGPQPQHF.

J is TRBJ1-4 and V is TRBV2; no reliable D call. Trimming left V 4 bases short and J 0 bases short, with 18 bases between. Germline V lookup: CDR1 SNHLY, CDR2 FYNNEI. There are 18 residues in the CDR3. Here the CDR3 reads CASSVRTLSYTTNEKLFF. The CDR3 region has the DNA TGTGCCAGCAGTGTTCGGACTTTAAGCTATACAACTAATGAAAAACTGTTTTTT.

The rearrangement joins TRBV6-1 to TRBJ1-5; possibly TRBD1 for D (5 bases). The germline V and J ends were trimmed by 2 bases and 2 bases, with 16 bases remaining between them. Germline CDR1 reads MNHNS; CDR2 reads SASEGT. The CDR3 contains 17 residues. CDR3 nucleotides: TGTGCCAGCAGTGAATCTGGTCAGGGCCGGGGCAATCAGCCCCAGCATTTT. It is translated as CASSESGQGRGNQPQHF.

J is TRBJ2-1 and V is TRBV5-1; 7 nucleotides align to TRBD1. Losses at the gene ends were 6 bases for V and 2 bases for J; bases not matched to a gene: 14. CDR1 and CDR2 from the germline V gene are SGHRS and YFSETQ. This CDR3 spans 17 amino acids. The CDR3 coding sequence is TGCGCCAGCAAGGGTCTTGTTACGACAGGGCCCTACAATGAGCAGTTCTTC. This codes for CASKGLVTTGPYNEQFF.

V gene TRBV5-1 combines with J gene TRBJ2-3; 8 bases are shared with TRBD1. Germline CDR1 SGHRS, CDR2 YFSETQ. The CDR3 runs 14 residues. V lost 2 bases and J lost 5; bases outside the gene matches: 4. The CDR3 loop reads CASSFTGGVDTQYF. Written as DNA, the CDR3 is TGCGCCAGCAGCTTTACAGGGGGTGTAGATACGCAGTATTTT.

The V and J genes are TRBV5-4 and TRBJ2-1; D is unresolved. The CDR3 runs 13 residues. Per germline, CDR1 SGHNT and CDR2 YYREEE (reference sequence). V was shortened by 6 bases and J by 0 bases, with 7 bases between the two germline ends. CDR3 nucleotide sequence: TGTGCCAGCAAACAGAACTCCTACAATGAGCAGTTCTTC. As protein: CASKQNSYNEQFF. The whole variable domain, remainder taken from reference TRBV5-4 and TRBJ2-1, is ETGVTQSPTHLIKTRGQQVTLRCSSQSGHNTVSWYQQALGQGPQFIFQYYREEENGRGNFPPRFSGLQFPNYSSELNVNALELDDSALYLCASKQNSYNEQFFGPGTRLTVL.

The genes are TRBV9 and TRBJ2-5, with D unresolved. V lost 5 bases and J lost 0, with 14 bases in between. The CDR3 contains 15 residues. Germline V gene sequence: CDR1 SGDLS, CDR2 YYNGEE. CDR3 amino acids: CASRTLHRDQETQYF. The CDR3 DNA follows: TGTGCCAGCAGAACTCTCCACCGGGACCAAGAGACCCAGTACTTC.

Of note for this clone: Additional DNA sequences in this sample encode the identical CDR3. The chain combines TRBV19 with TRBJ1-5, with D possibly matching TRBD1 (6 bases). The CDR3 is made up of 16 amino acids. Trimming took 5 bases from V and 2 from J, leaving 16 bases between them. In germline, CDR1 is LNHDA, CDR2 SQIVND (reference sequence). The CDR3 DNA reads as TGTGCCAGTAGTCCACAGGGCACAGGAGGCAATCAGCCCCAGCATTTT. The encoded protein is CASSPQGTGGNQPQHF.

The chain combines TRBV30 with TRBJ1-2; D possibly corresponds to TRBD1 (6 bases). The CDR3 is made up of 13 amino acids. Trimming left V 8 bases short and J 4 bases short, with 17 bases between. Germline V CDR1 and CDR2: GTSNPN, SVGIG (reference sequence). This CDR3 is CAVSIQGSYGYTF. CDR3 in DNA: TGTGCCGTGTCAATCCAGGGGAGCTATGGCTACACCTTC.

The chain joins TRBV3-1 (or the pseudogene TRBV3-2) to TRBJ1-2; D remains ambiguous. In germline, CDR1 is LGHDT, CDR2 YNNKEL (reference sequence). The CDR3 is 16 residues long. Trimming took 1 base from V and 7 from J, leaving 19 bases between them. CDR3 bases: TGTGCCAGCAGCCAAGTTGGCGGACTTTACGCGGGTGGCTACACCTTC. Its protein product is CASSQVGGLYAGGYTF.

This CDR3 reads CASSRGTVQDTQYF. The CDR3 coding sequence is TGTGCCAGCAGCCGTGGGACAGTTCAAGATACGCAGTATTTT. The chain uses TRBV11-2 and TRBJ2-3, with 7 bases matching TRBD1. Germline V gene sequence: CDR1 SGHAT, CDR2 FQNNGV. J lost 5 bases, V lost 5 bases, and 7 bases had no gene match. The CDR3 covers 14 residues.

The table lists this clone with a count of one. The rearrangement uses TRBV10-3 and TRBJ2-2; 9 positions match TRBD2. The CDR3 runs 11 residues. Losses at the gene ends were 9 bases for V and 9 bases for J; bases not matched to a gene: 2. Germline V gives CDR1 ENHRY, CDR2 SYGVKD. The CDR3, as DNA: TGTGCCATAACTAGCGGGCGGGAGCTGTTTTTT. Protein sequence: CAITSGRELFF.

The chain recombines TRBV12-2 with TRBJ2-5; the D call in the table, TRBD1, was not verified against the DNA. TRBV12-2 is described as a pseudogene. The CDR3 covers 18 residues. In DNA form, the CDR3 reads TGTGCAAGTCGCTTAGCAATTCCTGCCGGGACACCGAAAGAGACCCAGTACTTC. Amino acid sequence: CASRLAIPAGTPKETQYF.

The rearrangement uses TRBV5-6 and TRBJ1-2; D perhaps matches TRBD1 (6 bases). Germline V CDR1 and CDR2: SGHDT, YYEEEE. This CDR3 contains 15 residues. The V end was cut by 1 base, the J end by 0 bases, with 10 bases between. In DNA form, the CDR3 reads TGTGCCAGCAGCTTGTTCGACAGGCCTAACTATGGCTACACCTTC. This gives the protein CASSLFDRPNYGYTF.

This sequence joins TRBV3-1 (or the pseudogene TRBV3-2) and TRBJ2-7, with D uncertain. In germline, CDR1 is LGHDT, CDR2 YNNKEL (reference sequence). The CDR3 extends over 14 amino acids. V lost 1 base to trimming and J lost 1 base, with 8 bases between them. The CDR3 loop is CASSQVSGSYEQYF. CDR3 nucleotides: TGTGCCAGCAGCCAAGTCAGTGGTTCCTACGAGCAGTACTTC.

This clone appeared a few times. This sequence joins TRBV21-1 and TRBJ2-7; TRBD2 is taken as the D call from the table, unchecked against the DNA. TRBV21-1 is an annotated pseudogene. The CDR3 consists of 13 residues. The CDR3 protein is CASSKPRTYEQYV. CDR3 sequence (DNA): TGTGCCAGCAGCAAACCTCGGACTTACGAGCAGTACGTC.

The V gene is TRBV28, the J gene TRBJ2-7; 7 nucleotides line up with TRBD1. V lost 3 bases, J lost 4 bases, and 9 bases stayed unmatched. Germline V gene lookup returns CDR1 MDHEN and CDR2 SYDVKM. This CDR3 has 15 amino acids. CDR3 sequence (DNA): TGTGCCAGCAGTTTCGTCCGGACAGGATTTTACGAGCAGTACGTC. Translation gives CASSFVRTGFYEQYV.

The V and J genes are TRBV19 and TRBJ1-4, with D possibly being TRBD1 (6 bases). V shed 6 bases and J shed 4 bases, with 18 bases lying between them. The CDR3 is 16 residues long. CDR1 is LNHDA and CDR2 is SQIVND in the germline V gene (reference sequence). In nucleotides, the CDR3 is TGTGCCAGTAGAACTCGGCAGAAAGGGGGTAATGAAAAACTGTTTTTT. This sequence encodes CASRTRQKGGNEKLFF.

This rearrangement joins TRBV19 to TRBJ1-1, with a possible D match to TRBD1 (5 bases). There are 14 residues in the CDR3. Trimming left V 5 bases short and J 2 bases short, with 12 bases between. The V gene's germline CDR1 is LNHDA and CDR2 SQIVND (reference sequence). In DNA, the CDR3 is TGTGCCAGTAGTCCGGTGACAGTAAACACTGAAGCTTTCTTT. It translates to CASSPVTVNTEAFF.

This chain joins TRBV28 and TRBJ1-5; 9 nucleotides agree with TRBD1. The germline V gene has CDR1 MDHEN and CDR2 SYDVKM. This CDR3 region has 17 residues. With V trimmed by 7 bases and J by 0 bases, 10 bases remained unmatched. CDR3 residues: CASIQSTGGYSNQPQHF. The CDR3 DNA sequence: TGTGCCAGCATACAGTCGACAGGGGGGTATAGCAATCAGCCCCAGCATTTT.

This rearrangement joins TRBV20-1 to TRBJ1-2; the match to TRBD1 covers 7 bases. The trim removed 3 bases at V and 3 bases at J, leaving 4 bases unmatched. The germline V gene has CDR1 DFQATT and CDR2 SNEGSKA (reference sequence). This CDR3 is built from 13 residues. CDR3 protein: CSASDRVDYGYTF. The CDR3 nucleotides read TGCAGTGCTAGTGACAGGGTAGACTATGGCTACACCTTC.

This chain connects TRBV29-1 to TRBJ1-2; D is ambiguous. Trimming took 3 bases from V and 3 from J, leaving 5 bases between them. Germline lookup yields CDR1 SQVTM and CDR2 ANQGSEA. The CDR3 loop spans 11 amino acids. This CDR3 is CSVEADYGYTF. In DNA form, the CDR3 reads TGCAGCGTTGAGGCGGACTATGGCTACACCTTC.

The J gene is TRBJ1-3, the V gene TRBV28; no clear D. Germline V gene sequence: CDR1 MDHEN, CDR2 SYDVKM. CDR3 size: 12 residues. The V end lost 9 bases, the J end lost 4 bases, and 10 bases lay between the germline ends. The CDR3 here is CASQSEGNTIYF. The CDR3 DNA follows: TGTGCCAGTCAATCGGAGGGAAACACCATATATTTT.

This chain connects TRBV5-1 to TRBJ2-1, with 12 bases aligning to TRBD2. Losses at the gene ends were 4 bases for V and 10 bases for J; bases not matched to a gene: 15. The CDR3 extends over 17 amino acids. CDR1 and CDR2 (germline): SGHRS, YFSETQ. The CDR3: CASSGGRLAGAGEEQFF. The CDR3 DNA reads as TGCGCCAGCAGCGGCGGACGACTAGCGGGGGCCGGGGAGGAGCAGTTCTTC.

The rearrangement links TRBV27 to TRBJ1-1; 8 bases agree with TRBD1. J gave up 1 base and V 6 bases, and 4 bases lay outside the gene matches. The CDR3 is 14 amino acids. Germline V CDR1 and CDR2: MNHEY, SMNVEV (reference sequence). In DNA form, the CDR3 reads TGTGCCAGCAGAGACGACAGGGGGAACACTGAAGCTTTCTTT. Amino acids: CASRDDRGNTEAFF.

This chain's CDR3 is CASSPEDNYGYTF. The CDR3 coding sequence is TGCGCCAGCAGCCCGGAGGACAACTATGGCTACACCTTC. The V gene is TRBV5-1, the J gene TRBJ1-2; D remains unclear. The V gene lost 4 bases and the J gene lost 2 bases, with 9 bases spanning the gap. The germline V gene encodes CDR1 SGHRS and CDR2 YFSETQ. The CDR3 has 13 residues.

The chain's CDR3 is CASSLWDRDLDSPLHF. In DNA form, the CDR3 reads TGTGCCAGCAGCTTGTGGGACAGAGACCTCGATTCACCCCTCCACTTT. The chain links TRBV7-9 to TRBJ1-6; TRBD1 aligns across 7 bases. After removal of 3 bases from V and 8 bases from J, the junction contained 10 bases not matched to a gene. CDR1 is SEHNR and CDR2 is FQNEAQ in the germline V gene (reference sequence). This CDR3 comprises 16 residues. The variable domain in full, completed from reference TRBV7-9 and TRBJ1-6, reads DTGVSQNPRHKITKRGQNVTFRCDPISEHNRLYWYRQTLGQGPEFLTYFQNEAQLEKSRLLSDRFSAERPKGSFSTLEIQRTEQGDSAMYLCASSLWDRDLDSPLHFGNGTRLTVT.

The J gene is TRBJ2-1, the V gene TRBV5-4; 9 nucleotides agree with TRBD2. With 4 bases clipped from V and 1 base from J, the junction kept 3 bases outside the gene matches. Germline-derived CDR1 and CDR2 are SGHNT and YYREEE (reference sequence). CDR3 length equals 15 residues. CDR3 DNA: TGTGCCAGCAGCCTTAGCGGGGGATCCTACAATGAGCAGTTCTTC. Translating gives CASSLSGGSYNEQFF.